This T cell receptor beta chain was sequenced during a study of OX40 agonist ivuxolimab in advanced cancers. A note on the overall study: Ivuxolimab, which targeted the costimulatory receptor OX40 (CD134), was an agonistic, fully human IgG2 monoclonal antibody. Intravenous ivuxolimab was administered to patients every 2 weeks at six dose levels: 0.01, 0.1, 0.3, 1.5, 3 and 10 mg/kg. Of the 50 to 55 dose-escalation patients, hepatocellular carcinoma was present in around 20, melanoma in around 15, renal cell carcinoma in 9 and head and neck cancer in 9. The dose-escalation cohort was about 86% male with a mean age of approximately 60 years, ranging from roughly 20 to 80. Prior anti-PD-1, anti-PD-L1 or anti-CTLA-4 therapy was permitted, and checkpoint inhibitors had been received by around 39% of dose-escalation patients. Partial responses occurred in three dose-escalation patients: two with cutaneous melanoma and one with hepatocellular carcinoma. The purpose of peripheral TCRbeta sequencing was to test whether ivuxolimab changed TCR sequence diversity and led to clonal T-cell expansion. The paper describes the monotherapy dose-escalation part (N = 52 patients) of the phase I trial of ivuxolimab.

For sequencing of the TCRbeta CDR3 region, genomic DNA was extracted from the sorted cells. TCRbeta CDR3 regions were sequenced using the immunoSEQ Assay. TCRdb limited this immuneACCESS table to in-frame rearrangements with V and J called. A share of clones is missing; checked studies link under half to unresolved V genes, and the rest is unexplained. The sample records fewer than 70,000 clones, around 93% of which are singletons. The ten largest clonotypes hold around 0.42% of the sample. Results the study describes overall, beyond this receptor: Low levels of normalized T-cell clonal expansion were also shown by some nonresponding patients. At doses of 0.1 to 3.0 mg/kg, clonal expansion of both CD4+ and CD8+ blood T cells was observed from baseline to week 6. After ivuxolimab, expanded clones were on average more numerous among CD8+ T cells than among CD4+ T cells. The antigen specificity of the peripheral T cells that underwent clonal expansion was not determined. In the 0.1-3.0 mg/kg groups, partial responders had among the lowest normalized peripheral clonal expansion, particularly in CD8+ T cells.

Its CDR3 holds 12 amino acids, cysteine through phenylalanine. Only the CDR3 portion is preserved as DNA: 36 bases, with reading frame beginning at the first base. Reading the germline V gene gives CDR1 MNHNS and CDR2 SASEGT. Trimming at the junction amounts to 6 bases on V and 5 bases on J, and the germline ends lie 10 bases apart. The trial excluded patients who had a history of autoimmune disease or were on systemic immunosuppression. Peripheral blood for TCR sequencing was drawn from every dose cohort at baseline, at cycle 4 day 1 and at cycle 7 day 1. Samples came from an open-label, multicenter, first-in-human phase I dose-escalation trial of ivuxolimab. Adults with locally advanced or metastatic melanoma, renal cell, hepatocellular, or head and neck squamous cell carcinoma were enrolled in the trial. CD4+ and CD8+ T cells were sorted separately from peripheral blood before TCR sequencing. This clone turned up a few times. Its binding antigen is unknown. The input lacks base qualities; no much larger clone sits a single base away.

The chain is encoded by TRBV6-1 joined to TRBJ2-5; no confident D gene assignment can be made. This sequence was found in an adult with an advanced solid tumor such as melanoma, head and neck, liver or kidney cancer. The starting material was CD4+ or CD8+ T cells sorted from blood, obtained in a trial of the OX40 agonist ivuxolimab. The DNA sequence is TGTGCCAGCAGAGATATTGGCGAGACCCAGTACTTC. It codes for CASRDIGETQYF.